This TCR beta chain comes out of a study of control samples from healthy donors and cancer patients. Using immunoSEQ multiplex PCR, the repertoire was profiled, and TCRdb retains in-frame clones only, with some absent. This sample carries about 68,000 clones, about 83% of them seen once, and the ten largest clones take approximately 14%. Unmatched junction bases numbered 7, after V lost 4 bases and J lost 4 bases. CDR3 length: 15 amino acids. Germline CDR1 reads LNHDA; CDR2 reads SQIVND (reference sequence). Sample: blood. The TCR was taken from a man in his fifties or sixties in good health. The rearrangement uses TRBV19 and TRBJ1-1, with 9 bases identical to TRBD1. DNA of the CDR3: TGTGCCAGTAGTAAGTTGACAGGGGGATTCACTGAAGCTTTCTTT. Encoded protein: CASSKLTGGFTEAFF.